Each of the 18 T cell receptor beta chains below was sequenced from the same sample in a study of blood T cell repertoires in COVID-19 (dated by TCRdb to the early 2020s). Library generation was performed with the immunoSEQ multiplex PCR assay. TCRdb re-hosts the immuneACCESS table, in-frame sequences only. Its copies lack some clones; in the studies checked, an unresolved V gene accounts for under half of them, and the cause for the rest is not known. The sample includes 270,000 or so clones, with around 93% observed a single time. 2.8% of the sample is taken by the ten largest. The sample consisted of PBMCs or T cells enriched from blood (not recorded which). The receptor source for this set is a man aged 35-49 years who had been exposed to COVID-19.

V usage is TRBV19 and J usage is TRBJ1-5; D is unclear. Germline lookup yields CDR1 LNHDA and CDR2 SQIVND (reference sequence). V lost 5 bases and J 1 base, leaving 6 bases between the germline ends. The CDR3 sequence is 13 residues long. As DNA, the CDR3 is TGTGCCAGTAGTCGGTCAAGCAATCAGCCCCAGCATTTT. Translated: CASSRSSNQPQHF. The entire variable domain, with the rest obtained from reference TRBV19 and TRBJ1-5, is as follows: DGGITQSPKYLFRKEGQNVTLSCEQNLNHDAMYWYRQDPGQGLRLIYYSQIVNDFQKGDIAEGYSVSREKKESFPLTVTSAQKNPTAFYLCASSRSSNQPQHFGDGTRLSIL.

The chain employs TRBV18 and TRBJ1-1, with TRBD1 matching 7 bases. J lost 0 bases, V lost 5 bases, and 6 bases had no gene match. The germline CDR1 and CDR2 sequences are KGHSH and LQKENI. There are 15 residues in the CDR3. The CDR3 spells CASSGDSRMNTEAFF. Written as DNA, the CDR3 is TGTGCCAGCTCAGGGGACAGCCGCATGAACACTGAAGCTTTCTTT.

The V and J genes are TRBV14 and TRBJ1-2; D call uncertain. The V gene's germline CDR1 is SGHDN and CDR2 FVKESK. The CDR3 sequence is 13 residues long. Trimming pared 3 bases from V and 5 bases from J, leaving 10 bases between. The CDR3 DNA follows: TGTGCCAGCAGCCAGATTGACTGGTATGGCTACACCTTC. This sequence encodes CASSQIDWYGYTF.

The rearrangement links TRBV27 to TRBJ1-2; unclear D gene. The V gene lost 8 bases and the J gene lost 4 bases, with 11 bases spanning the gap. Germline V gives CDR1 MNHEY, CDR2 SMNVEV (reference sequence). CDR3 length: 12 amino acids. The CDR3 here is CASRTGGYGYTF. CDR3 DNA: TGTGCCAGCCGAACCGGCGGCTATGGCTACACCTTC.

The genes are TRBV27 and TRBJ1-5; 7 nucleotides align to TRBD1. The CDR3 is 15 amino acids. Germline V gene lookup returns CDR1 MNHEY and CDR2 SMNVEV (reference sequence). V gave up 6 bases and J gave up 1 base; unmatched junction bases: 6. The CDR3 is CASSPGGMSNQPQHF. In DNA, the CDR3 is TGTGCCAGCAGCCCAGGGGGTATGAGCAATCAGCCCCAGCATTTT.

The chain joins TRBV27 to TRBJ1-4; weak D call: TRBD1 (5 bases). Germline CDR1 MNHEY, CDR2 SMNVEV (reference sequence). This CDR3 comprises 15 residues. V was clipped by 5 bases and J by 6 bases, with 16 bases between them. CDR3 nucleotides: TGTGCCAGCAGTCCCCGGCAGGGAAACTATGAAAAACTGTTTTTT. As protein: CASSPRQGNYEKLFF.

V and J are TRBV27 and TRBJ2-3; weak D call: TRBD1 (6 bases). The germline CDR1 and CDR2 sequences are MNHEY and SMNVEV (reference sequence). The CDR3 totals 19 residues. The V and J ends lost 7 bases and 0 bases respectively, with 26 bases between them. This CDR3 is CASKPRTSTGQSSTDTQYF. The DNA of the CDR3 is TGTGCCAGCAAGCCGCGGACGTCGACAGGACAGTCTAGCACAGATACGCAGTATTTT.

A single count supports this clone. This chain joins TRBV12-3 or TRBV12-4 and TRBJ2-1; 7 positions match TRBD2. The CDR3 spans 13 residues. The V and J ends lost 4 bases and 5 bases, in that order; junction bases with no gene match: 2. The CDR3 here is CASSYAGDNEQFF. The CDR3 bases are TGTGCCAGCAGTTATGCGGGGGACAATGAGCAGTTCTTC.

The chain employs TRBV4-3 and TRBJ2-3; 8 nucleotides match TRBD2. The germline V gene encodes CDR1 LGHNA and CDR2 YSLEER. J gave up 4 bases and V 0 bases, and 12 bases lay outside the gene matches. The CDR3 runs 18 residues. The CDR3 spells CASSQDEYTSGWADTQYF. The CDR3 DNA reads as TGCGCCAGCAGCCAAGATGAGTATACTAGCGGTTGGGCAGATACGCAGTATTTT.

V and J are TRBV14 and TRBJ2-7; D remains unclear. The CDR3 runs 13 residues. The germline V gene encodes CDR1 SGHDN and CDR2 FVKESK. Trimming took off 6 bases at V and 2 bases at J, with 11 bases between the two ends. For the CDR3, the DNA is TGTGCCAGCAGTCGGGTCACCCCCTACGAGCAGTACTTC. This gives the protein CASSRVTPYEQYF.

This sequence joins TRBV5-1 and TRBJ1-1; 8 nucleotides agree with TRBD1. Unmatched junction bases numbered 0, after V lost 1 base and J lost 4 bases. CDR1 SGHRS and CDR2 YFSETQ come from the germline V gene. This CDR3 spans 13 amino acids. CDR3 sequence (DNA): TGCGCCAGCAGCTTGACAGGGGGCACTGAAGCTTTCTTT. This encodes CASSLTGGTEAFF.

The V call is TRBV6-5, the J call TRBJ2-7, with a weak D call TRBD2 (6 bases). The V gene lost 3 bases and the J gene lost 0 bases, with 12 bases spanning the gap. The CDR3 runs 15 residues. Germline assignment: CDR1 MNHEY and CDR2 SVGAGI. The CDR3 loop reads CASSYTRDGSYEQYF. The CDR3 nucleotides are TGTGCCAGCAGTTATACGCGGGACGGCTCCTACGAGCAGTACTTC.

The rearrangement links TRBV19 to TRBJ2-2; the match to TRBD2 covers 15 bases. Losses at the gene ends were 6 bases for V and 7 bases for J; bases not matched to a gene: 6. The CDR3 consists of 16 residues. Germline V gives CDR1 LNHDA, CDR2 SQIVND (reference sequence). The CDR3 coding sequence is TGTGCCAGTAGCACGGGGACTAGCGGGAGGTTCGGGGAGCTGTTTTTT. Translated: CASSTGTSGRFGELFF.

The V and J genes are TRBV6-1 and TRBJ1-2; D is undetermined. V was clipped by 2 bases and J by 6 bases, with 19 bases between them. In germline, CDR1 is MNHNS, CDR2 SASEGT. The CDR3 sequence is 16 residues long. In DNA, the CDR3 is TGTGCCAGCAGTGAACAAGAGTGGTCCGGGAATAATGGCTACACCTTC. Protein sequence: CASSEQEWSGNNGYTF.

The chain has TRBV12-3 or TRBV12-4 and TRBJ2-3; 7 bases agree with TRBD1. V lost 9 bases and J lost 0; bases outside the gene matches: 3. This CDR3 comprises 13 residues. The CDR3 loop reads CASNRGSTDTQYF. The CDR3, as DNA: TGTGCCAGTAACAGGGGTAGCACAGATACGCAGTATTTT.

The chain recombines TRBV6-2 or TRBV6-3 with TRBJ2-1, with TRBD2 identical over 15 bases. The CDR3 contains 19 residues. Per the germline V gene, CDR1 is MNHEY and CDR2 is SVGEGT. V lost 6 bases to trimming and J lost 7 bases; unmatched junction nucleotides: 16. CDR3 amino acids: CASSPAEGLAGGIGNEQFF. CDR3 coding DNA: TGTGCCAGCAGCCCCGCCGAGGGACTAGCGGGAGGAATTGGTAATGAGCAGTTCTTC.

This clone appeared a single time. V gene TRBV5-4 combines with J gene TRBJ2-3; 7 bases align to TRBD2. The CDR3 is 15 amino acids. CDR1 and CDR2 from the germline V gene are SGHNT and YYREEE (reference sequence). The V and J ends lost 5 bases and 2 bases, in that order; junction bases with no gene match: 8. The CDR3 is CASSQTSSSTDTQYF. The CDR3 coding sequence is TGTGCCAGCAGTCAGACTAGCTCCTCCACAGATACGCAGTATTTT.

This chain connects TRBV9 to TRBJ2-5; 8 bases fit TRBD1. The germline V gene encodes CDR1 SGDLS and CDR2 YYNGEE. The CDR3 is 14 amino acids. V shed 3 bases and J 3 bases; nucleotides not matched to a gene: 4. The CDR3 reads CASSGETGEETQYF. CDR3 in DNA: TGTGCCAGCAGCGGGGAGACAGGGGAAGAGACCCAGTACTTC.